Following are 15 T cell receptor beta chains from one sample sequenced in a study of cytomegalovirus exposure and HLA in healthy donors. PCR was performed using 60 Vbeta and 13 Jbeta primers. Here immunoSEQ multiplex PCR was the method, and the copy in TCRdb shows in-frame clones only, minus some. The data contain 80,000 to 100,000 clones, 70% to 80% of them seen just once; the ten biggest clones take up 11%. The sequenced sample was PBMCs. These receptors came from a man aged 18 to 35 in good health and CMV-seropositive.

This clone was counted between two and nine times. The chain has TRBV28 and TRBJ1-2; TRBD1 might be the D (6 bases). This CDR3 has 13 amino acids. Per germline, CDR1 MDHEN and CDR2 SYDVKM. The V gene lost 6 bases and the J gene lost 4 bases, with 12 bases spanning the gap. The CDR3 loop reads CASSPGASYGYTF. As DNA, the CDR3 is TGTGCCAGCAGCCCAGGGGCGAGCTATGGCTACACCTTC.

V is TRBV7-9 and J is TRBJ1-4; 8 bases fit TRBD1. The CDR3 has 15 residues. CDR1 is SEHNR and CDR2 is FQNEAQ in the germline V gene (reference sequence). J lost 8 bases, V lost 4 bases, and 9 bases had no gene match. DNA of the CDR3: TGTGCCAGCAGCTCCGACAGGGGATGGTTCGAAAAACTGTTTTTT. Its translation is CASSSDRGWFEKLFF.

J is TRBJ1-3 and V is TRBV7-9; 7 positions match TRBD1. The CDR3 is made up of 14 amino acids. CDR1 and CDR2 from the germline V gene are SEHNR and FQNEAQ (reference sequence). Trimming removed 5 bases from V and 0 bases from J; junction bases left unmatched: 1. The DNA of the CDR3 is TGTGCCAGCAGCGGGACAGTCTCTGGAAACACCATATATTTT. This codes for CASSGTVSGNTIYF.

V and J are TRBV6-1 and TRBJ2-1; 12 positions match TRBD2. Germline values: CDR1 MNHNS, CDR2 SASEGT. This CDR3 has 17 residues. The V segment lost 3 bases and the J segment 1 base; nucleotides outside the gene matches: 4. The CDR3 nucleotides are TGTGCCAGCAGTGACGAGGGGACTAGCGGGTCCTACAATGAGCAGTTCTTC. Amino acids: CASSDEGTSGSYNEQFF.

This rearrangement joins TRBV28 to TRBJ2-2; 9 nucleotides match TRBD1. Unmatched junction bases numbered 10, after V lost 3 bases and J lost 5 bases. The germline CDR1 and CDR2 sequences are MDHEN and SYDVKM. The CDR3 is made up of 17 amino acids. The CDR3 sequence: CASSLAYRGQWTGELFF. CDR3 sequence (DNA): TGTGCCAGCAGTTTGGCCTACAGGGGGCAGTGGACCGGGGAGCTGTTTTTT.

This sequence joins TRBV18 and TRBJ1-1, with 8 bases lining up with TRBD1. Trimming cost V 5 bases and J 3 bases; bases outside gene matches: 8. Germline V gene sequence: CDR1 KGHSH, CDR2 LQKENI. This CDR3 has 15 residues. Here the CDR3 reads CASSARQGIDTEAFF. In DNA form, the CDR3 reads TGTGCCAGCTCAGCCAGACAGGGGATCGACACTGAAGCTTTCTTT.

The rearrangement links TRBV9 to TRBJ2-7; 9 nucleotides align to TRBD1. There are 13 residues in the CDR3. Germline V lookup: CDR1 SGDLS, CDR2 YYNGEE. J lost 6 bases, V lost 4 bases, and 5 bases had no gene match. The CDR3 DNA reads TGTGCCAGCAGCCGGGACAGGGTTGGCGAGCAGTACTTC. Protein sequence: CASSRDRVGEQYF.

The chain joins TRBV5-1 to TRBJ2-7; TRBD2 is a possible D gene (6 bases). CDR1 and CDR2 from the germline V gene are SGHRS and YFSETQ. Trimming stripped 3 bases from V and 0 bases from J, with 13 bases between. The CDR3 consists of 15 residues. CDR3: CASSWAGTGSYEQYF. The CDR3 coding sequence is TGCGCCAGCAGCTGGGCCGGGACTGGCTCCTACGAGCAGTACTTC.

The rearrangement uses TRBV7-9 and TRBJ2-7; TRBD2 aligns across 7 bases. Germline-derived CDR1 and CDR2 are SEHNR and FQNEAQ (reference sequence). This CDR3 spans 15 amino acids. The V gene end was trimmed by 5 bases and the J gene end by 3 bases; junction bases not matched to a gene: 10. This CDR3 is CASSLTLGGSYEQYF. The CDR3 region has the DNA TGTGCCAGCAGCCTTACTCTGGGGGGGAGCTACGAGCAGTACTTC.

The chain employs TRBV6-1 and TRBJ2-7; D gene uncertain. The CDR3 consists of 15 residues. V shed 6 bases and J shed 2 bases, with 17 bases lying between them. Germline V gene sequence: CDR1 MNHNS, CDR2 SASEGT. The CDR3 DNA sequence: TGTGCCAGCAGCCCATCACCTTGGGCTGCCTACGAGCAGTACTTC. This gives the protein CASSPSPWAAYEQYF.

This clone occurred once. The gene calls are TRBV9 and TRBJ2-7; 8 nucleotides match TRBD2. The CDR3 loop spans 14 amino acids. Looked up from germline, CDR1 is SGDLS and CDR2 is YYNGEE. After removal of 0 bases from V and 6 bases from J, the junction contained 5 bases not matched to a gene. CDR3 in amino acids: CASSVGRGDGEQYF. CDR3 nucleotides: TGTGCCAGCAGCGTAGGGCGGGGGGATGGCGAGCAGTACTTC.

This sequence joins TRBV4-2 and TRBJ1-1; no clear D gene. V gave up 0 bases and J gave up 1 base, with 9 bases separating them. The CDR3 is 15 amino acids. The germline CDR1 and CDR2 sequences are LGHNA and YNFKEQ. As DNA, the CDR3 is TGTGCCAGCAGCCAAGATCCGACTGAGAACACTGAAGCTTTCTTT. This translates into CASSQDPTENTEAFF.

The chain has TRBV19 and TRBJ2-7; 7 nucleotides agree with TRBD1. After removal of 1 base from V and 3 bases from J, the junction contained 0 bases not matched to a gene. The CDR3 is made up of 13 amino acids. The germline V gene encodes CDR1 LNHDA and CDR2 SQIVND (reference sequence). CDR3 DNA: TGTGCCAGTAGTATAGCAGGGGGCTACGAGCAGTACTTC. Amino acid sequence: CASSIAGGYEQYF. The whole variable domain, remainder taken from reference TRBV19 and TRBJ2-7, is DGGITQSPKYLFRKEGQNVTLSCEQNLNHDAMYWYRQDPGQGLRLIYYSQIVNDFQKGDIAEGYSVSREKKESFPLTVTSAQKNPTAFYLCASSIAGGYEQYFGPGTRLTVT.

The J gene is TRBJ1-6, the V gene TRBV5-1; the D gene is possibly TRBD1 (5 bases). CDR1 SGHRS and CDR2 YFSETQ come from the germline V gene. The CDR3 runs 14 residues. V gave up 5 bases and J gave up 5 bases, with 11 bases separating them. The CDR3 spells CASSHGQDNSPLHF. For the CDR3, the DNA is TGCGCCAGCAGTCACGGACAAGATAATTCACCCCTCCACTTT.

The J gene is TRBJ1-6, the V gene TRBV10-1; 7 bases line up with TRBD1. The CDR3 sequence is 14 residues long. The V segment lost 6 bases and the J segment 5 bases; nucleotides outside the gene matches: 4. Looked up from germline, CDR1 is WNHNN and CDR2 is SYGVQD (reference sequence). The CDR3 spells CASSNDRDNSPLHF. The DNA of the CDR3 is TGCGCCAGCAGCAACGACAGGGATAATTCACCCCTCCACTTT.